Here is one TCR beta chain with its context. Antigen: not known. The CDR3 extends over 16 amino acids. The V and J ends lost 1 base and 4 bases, in that order; junction bases with no gene match: 7. Germline loops: CDR1 LNHNV, CDR2 YYDKDF (reference sequence). TCR beta CDR3 sequences were amplified from RNA transcripts. Using the HTBI primer set, a first-round RT-PCR was run on the TCR CDR3. A single record per CDR3 protein comes from TCRdb applying MiXCR to the multiplex PCR reads. Of under 750,000 distinct CDR3 sequences listed, roughly 20% were seen once; the top ten hold roughly 17%. Hyperthyroidism patients were newly diagnosed, had disease duration under 2 months, and were aged 18 to 65 years. The source of the sample is a study of T cells in Graves' hyperthyroidism and ophthalmopathy. Study at large: Peripheral blood specimens were obtained at initial diagnosis, prior to any treatment.

Findings of the study overall: Researchers found most expanded thyroid clonotypes above 0.001 in blood as well.

The sequenced material came from blood. The receptor comes from a woman aged 45-59 years with Graves' hyperthyroidism that later progressed to Graves' ophthalmopathy. J is TRBJ2-3 and V is TRBV15; 8 bases match TRBD2. The chain's CDR3 is CATSRVSGGQADTQYF. In DNA, the CDR3 is TGTGCCACCAGCAGAGTTTCGGGGGGGCAGGCAGATACGCAGTATTTT.